The entry below gives a single TCR beta chain sequence along with its context. The antigen is unknown. MiXCR, run by TCRdb on the 5' RACE reads, gives a single entry per CDR3 protein. The profile shows approximately 12,000 distinct CDR3 sequences, over 40% of them singletons. This entry is derived from a study of T cell repertoires and leukemia-associated antigens. About the research overall: Each sample gave roughly 3 to 5.5 million effective reads. The study, taken as a whole, reports: Whether expanded clones are antigen-specific and functional remains untested. No significant group difference appeared in Vbeta, Jbeta or VDJ counts.

The CDR3 has 14 amino acids. The junction had 6 bases not matched to a gene; V was cut back by 3 bases and J by 3 bases. In germline, CDR1 is SGHKS, CDR2 YYEKEE (reference sequence). Without fetal bovine serum, CD3+ T cells were rested overnight. The source is a female donor in good health. The chain joins TRBV5-5 to TRBJ2-7; 7 bases agree with TRBD2. What was sequenced was CD3+ T cells sorted from blood and cultured. CDR3 nucleotide sequence: TGTGCCAGCAGCTCTGGACTAGGTAACTACGAGCAGTACTTC. Protein sequence: CASSSGLGNYEQYF.